This entry describes one T cell receptor (beta chain). These data belong to a study of blood T cell repertoires in COVID-19. Trimming cost V 3 bases and J 0 bases; bases outside gene matches: 5. The CDR3 loop spans 16 amino acids. The germline CDR1 and CDR2 sequences are SGHAT and FQNNGV. Produced via immunoSEQ multiplex PCR; TCRdb's table is partial and in-frame only. This table has 390,000 or so clones, 89% appearing once. Sequences were obtained from peripheral blood. The receptor was isolated from a young woman with COVID-19, enrolled during active disease. The chain is built from TRBV11-2 and TRBJ2-1; 7 nucleotides line up with TRBD2. In DNA, the CDR3 is TGTGCCAGCAGCTTTCTAGCGGCTTACTCCTACAATGAGCAGTTCTTC. It codes for CASSFLAAYSYNEQFF.